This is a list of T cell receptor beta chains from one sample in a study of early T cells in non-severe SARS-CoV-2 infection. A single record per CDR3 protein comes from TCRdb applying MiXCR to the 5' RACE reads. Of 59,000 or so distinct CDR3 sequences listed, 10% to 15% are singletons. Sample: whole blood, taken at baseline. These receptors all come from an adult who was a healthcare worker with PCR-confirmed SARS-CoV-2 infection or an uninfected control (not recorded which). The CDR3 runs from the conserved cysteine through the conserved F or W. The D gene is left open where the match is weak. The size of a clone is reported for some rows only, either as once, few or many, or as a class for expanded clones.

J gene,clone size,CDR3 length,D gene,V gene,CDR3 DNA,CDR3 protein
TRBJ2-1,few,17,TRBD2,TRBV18,TGTGCCAGCTCACCACTGGCTAGCGGGAGAAGTTTCAATGAGCAGTTCTTC,CASSPLASGRSFNEQFF
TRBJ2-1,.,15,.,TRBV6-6,TGTGCCAGCAGTTACGGGGGGACTGCTCAGAATGAGCAGTTCTTC,CASSYGGTAQNEQFF
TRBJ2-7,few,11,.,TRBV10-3,TGTGCCATCAGTGCCCACGGGGAGCAGTACTTC,CAISAHGEQYF
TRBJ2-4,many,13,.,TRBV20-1,TGCAGTGCTTTAGGGGTAGCCAAAAACATTCAGTACTTC,CSALGVAKNIQYF
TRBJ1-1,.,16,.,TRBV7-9,TGTGCCAGCAGCTCAACTTCCGGGACGGCGAACACTGAAGCTTTCTTT,CASSSTSGTANTEAFF
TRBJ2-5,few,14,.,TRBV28,TGTGCCAGCAGCAACCCTCTGGGCCAAGAGACCCAGTACTTC,CASSNPLGQETQYF
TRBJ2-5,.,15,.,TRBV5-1,TGCGCCAGCAGCTTGGCGGGGACGAACCAAGAGACCCAGTACTTC,CASSLAGTNQETQYF
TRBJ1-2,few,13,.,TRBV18,TGTGCCAGCTCACCAGATAAAAATTGGGGCTACACCTTC,CASSPDKNWGYTF
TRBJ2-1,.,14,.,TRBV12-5,TGTGCTAGTGGTTTGGGCCAGCCTTACAATGAGCAGTTCTTC,CASGLGQPYNEQFF
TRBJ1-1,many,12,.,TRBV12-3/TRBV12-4,TGTGCCAGCAGCCCCAGCGGAGTCAAGGCTTTCTTT,CASSPSGVKAFF
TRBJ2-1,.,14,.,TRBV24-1,TGTGCCACCAGTGACGATAACAGGGAGGATGAGCAGTTCTTC,CATSDDNREDEQFF
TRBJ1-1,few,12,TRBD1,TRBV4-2,TGTGCCAGCAGCCTGGGGACAGGGGTGGCTTTCTTT,CASSLGTGVAFF
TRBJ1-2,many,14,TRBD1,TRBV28,TGTGCCAGCAGTTTCGTGGACAGGCCATATGGCTACACCTTC,CASSFVDRPYGYTF
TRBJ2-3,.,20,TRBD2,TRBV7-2,TGTGCCAGCAGCCTAACCAGCGGGGGGGCCGTCCGTTACGAGACAGATACGCAGTATTTT,CASSLTSGGAVRYETDTQYF
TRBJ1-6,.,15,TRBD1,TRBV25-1,TGTGCCAGCCATGAACAGGGGCTGGGTAATTCACCCCTCCACTTT,CASHEQGLGNSPLHF
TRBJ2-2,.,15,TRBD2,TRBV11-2,TGTGCCAGCAGCGGACTAGCGGGAGATACCGGGGAGCTGTTTTTT,CASSGLAGDTGELFF
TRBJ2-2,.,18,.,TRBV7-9,TGTGCCAGCAGCTTATATCCCCAACCGTCCCTAACGGTCGGGGAGCTGTTTTTT,CASSLYPQPSLTVGELFF
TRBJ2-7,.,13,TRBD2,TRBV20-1,TGCAGTGCACCTACTAGCGGGTCCTACGAGCAGTACTTC,CSAPTSGSYEQYF
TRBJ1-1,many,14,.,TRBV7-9,TGTGCCAGCAGCTCGGACTTACTTTACACTGAAGCTTTCTTT,CASSSDLLYTEAFF
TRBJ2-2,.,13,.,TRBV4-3,TGCGCCAGCAGCCAATACGTGACCGGGGAGCTGTTTTTT,CASSQYVTGELFF
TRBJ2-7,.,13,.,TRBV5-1,TGCGCCAGCAGCTTGGAGAGGCAATACGAGCAGTACTTC,CASSLERQYEQYF
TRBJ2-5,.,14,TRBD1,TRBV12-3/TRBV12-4,TGTGCCAGCAGTGACTTGACAGGGGAAGAGACCCAGTACTTC,CASSDLTGEETQYF
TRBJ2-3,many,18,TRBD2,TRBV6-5,TGTGCCAGCAGTTACCGGGGTCCTAGCGGGGGATACACAGATACGCAGTATTTT,CASSYRGPSGGYTDTQYF
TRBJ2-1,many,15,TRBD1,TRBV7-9,TGTGCCAGCAGCACCTCCATGGACAGGGGGGATGAGCAGTTCTTC,CASSTSMDRGDEQFF
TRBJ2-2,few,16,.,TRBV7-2,TGTGCCAGCAGCTCGCCGGAGTCAGGGGTGACCGGGGAGCTGTTTTTT,CASSSPESGVTGELFF
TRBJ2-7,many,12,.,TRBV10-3,TGTGCCATCAGTGCGGTAGGCAACGAGCAGTACTTC,CAISAVGNEQYF
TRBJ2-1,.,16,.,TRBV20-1,TGCAGTGCTAGTTGGGCGGCTAGCGTAGCCTACAATGAGCAGTTCTTC,CSASWAASVAYNEQFF
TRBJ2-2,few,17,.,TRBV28,TGTGCCAGCAGTTCCTGGAGCCCCAGCTTGAACACCGGGGAGCTGTTTTTT,CASSSWSPSLNTGELFF
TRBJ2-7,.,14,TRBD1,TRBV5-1,TGCGCCAGCAGCTTCGGACAGGGGGCGGAGGAGCAGTACTTC,CASSFGQGAEEQYF
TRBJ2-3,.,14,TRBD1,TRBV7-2,TGTGCCAGCAAGACGAACAGGGGGACAGATACGCAGTATTTT,CASKTNRGTDTQYF
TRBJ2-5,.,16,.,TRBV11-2,TGTGCCAGCAGCTTAGTAGGCCAGGGACGTGGCGAGACCCAGTACTTC,CASSLVGQGRGETQYF
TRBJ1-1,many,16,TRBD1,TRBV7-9,TGTGCCAGCAGCCCCTCTCCTACGGGGACAGGGATGAAAGCTTTCTTT,CASSPSPTGTGMKAFF
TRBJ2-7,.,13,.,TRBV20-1,TGCAGTGCCCCGGATCTAAACCTCTACGAGCAGTACTTC,CSAPDLNLYEQYF
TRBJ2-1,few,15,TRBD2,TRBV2,TGTGCCAGCACACGAAACCTAGCGGGAGGAGGGGAGCAGTTCTTC,CASTRNLAGGGEQFF
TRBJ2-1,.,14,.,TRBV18,TGTGCCAGCTCACCAGTTCTCTATTACAATGAGCAGTTCTTC,CASSPVLYYNEQFF
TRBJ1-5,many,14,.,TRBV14,TGTGCCAGCAGCCAAAGGGGTTTCAATCAGCCCCAGCATTTT,CASSQRGFNQPQHF
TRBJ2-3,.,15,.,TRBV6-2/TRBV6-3,TGTGCCAGCAGCGGTCCGACAGCGACCACAGATACGCAGTATTTT,CASSGPTATTDTQYF
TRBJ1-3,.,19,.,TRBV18,TGTGCCAGCTCACCACCGTCTCTGCGGGGAACTGGCTCTGGAAACACCATATATTTT,CASSPPSLRGTGSGNTIYF
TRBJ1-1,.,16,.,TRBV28,TGTGCCAGCAGTTTATCCCTGGGAGGGGTGAACACTGAAGCTTTCTTT,CASSLSLGGVNTEAFF
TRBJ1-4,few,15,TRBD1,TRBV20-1,TGCAGTGCTAGAGATCGGGACAGCTCTAATGAAAAACTGTTTTTT,CSARDRDSSNEKLFF
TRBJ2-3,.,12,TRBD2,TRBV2,TGTGCCAGCAGTGGTTCTAGCGGGAGCGAGCATTTT,CASSGSSGSEHF
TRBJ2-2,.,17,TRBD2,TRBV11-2,TGTGCCAGCAGCAGGGGACTAGCGGGAACTCCGACCGGGGAGCTGTTTTTT,CASSRGLAGTPTGELFF
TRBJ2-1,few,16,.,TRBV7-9,TGTGCCAGCAGCCCCCGAGGACTTGGGATTATCAATGAGCAGTTCTTC,CASSPRGLGIINEQFF
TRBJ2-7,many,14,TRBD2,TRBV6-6,TGTGCCAGCAGCGGACTAGCGGGAGACTACGAGCAGTACTTC,CASSGLAGDYEQYF
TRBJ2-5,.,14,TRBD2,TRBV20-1,TGCAGTGCTAGTTTAGCGGGAGGGCAAGAGACCCAGTACTTC,CSASLAGGQETQYF
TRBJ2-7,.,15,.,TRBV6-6,TGTGCCAGCAGGCCCCTAGGAGGGTTGTCCTACGAGCAGTACTTC,CASRPLGGLSYEQYF
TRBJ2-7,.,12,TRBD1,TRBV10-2,TGCGCCAGCCGGGACAGTTACTACGAGCAGTACTTC,CASRDSYYEQYF
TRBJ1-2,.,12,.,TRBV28,TGTGCCAGCCTAGGTAAAAACTATGGCTACACCTTC,CASLGKNYGYTF
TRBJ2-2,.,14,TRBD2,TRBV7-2,TGTGCCAGCAGCGGACTAGCTAATACCGGGGAGCTGTTTTTT,CASSGLANTGELFF